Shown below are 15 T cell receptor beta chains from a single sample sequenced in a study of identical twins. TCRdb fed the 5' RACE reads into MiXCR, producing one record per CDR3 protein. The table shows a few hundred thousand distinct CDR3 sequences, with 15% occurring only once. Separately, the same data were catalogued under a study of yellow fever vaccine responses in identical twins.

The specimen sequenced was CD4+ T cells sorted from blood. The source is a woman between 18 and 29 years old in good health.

Here the CDR3 reads CASSFGLAGEDEQYF. As DNA, the CDR3 is TGCGCCAGCAGCTTTGGACTAGCGGGAGAGGACGAGCAGTACTTC. The J gene is TRBJ2-7, the V gene TRBV5-1, with 13 bases that match TRBD2. The ends lost 2 bases at V and 5 bases at J; junction bases unmatched: 4. CDR1 is SGHRS and CDR2 is YFSETQ in the germline V gene. The CDR3 extends over 15 amino acids.

The DNA of the CDR3 is TGTGCCAGCAGCTCGGGACTAGCGCTGGGGGAGACCCAGTACTTC. Translation gives CASSSGLALGETQYF. The J gene is TRBJ2-5, the V gene TRBV7-9; 10 bases are shared with TRBD2. The V gene end was trimmed by 4 bases and the J gene end by 5 bases; junction bases not matched to a gene: 7. CDR1 is SEHNR, CDR2 FQNEAQ, per germline (reference sequence). The CDR3 totals 15 residues.

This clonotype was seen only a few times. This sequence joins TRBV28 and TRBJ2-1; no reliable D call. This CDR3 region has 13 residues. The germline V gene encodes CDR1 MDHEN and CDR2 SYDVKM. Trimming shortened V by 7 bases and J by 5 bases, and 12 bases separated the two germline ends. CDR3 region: CASNPWINNEQFF. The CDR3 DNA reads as TGTGCCAGCAACCCCTGGATTAACAATGAGCAGTTCTTC.

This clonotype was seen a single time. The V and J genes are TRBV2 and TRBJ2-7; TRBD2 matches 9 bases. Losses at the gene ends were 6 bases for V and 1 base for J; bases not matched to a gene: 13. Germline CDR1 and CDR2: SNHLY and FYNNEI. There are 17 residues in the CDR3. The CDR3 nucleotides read TGTGCCAGCAGAGCCACTCCCGCCCTAGCGGGGTCCTACGAGCAGTACGTC. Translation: CASRATPALAGSYEQYV.

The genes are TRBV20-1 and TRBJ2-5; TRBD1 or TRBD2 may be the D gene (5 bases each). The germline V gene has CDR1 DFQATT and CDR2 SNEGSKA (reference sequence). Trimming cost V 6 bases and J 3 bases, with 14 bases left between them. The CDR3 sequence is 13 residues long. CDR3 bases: TGCAGTGCCATCGGGGCCTTTAAAGAGACCCAGTACTTC. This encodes CSAIGAFKETQYF.

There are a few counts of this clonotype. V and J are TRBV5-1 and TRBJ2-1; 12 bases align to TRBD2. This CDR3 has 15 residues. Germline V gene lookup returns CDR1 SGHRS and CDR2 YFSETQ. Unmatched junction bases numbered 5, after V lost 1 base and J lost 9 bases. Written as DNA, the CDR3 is TGCGCCAGCAGCTTGCTAGCGGGAGGGCCAAGTGAGCAGTTCTTC. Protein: CASSLLAGGPSEQFF. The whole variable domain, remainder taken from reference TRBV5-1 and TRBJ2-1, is KAGVTQTPRYLIKTRGQQVTLSCSPISGHRSVSWYQQTPGQGLQFLFEYFSETQRNKGNFPGRFSGRQFSNSRSEMNVSTLELGDSALYLCASSLLAGGPSEQFFGPGTRLTVL.

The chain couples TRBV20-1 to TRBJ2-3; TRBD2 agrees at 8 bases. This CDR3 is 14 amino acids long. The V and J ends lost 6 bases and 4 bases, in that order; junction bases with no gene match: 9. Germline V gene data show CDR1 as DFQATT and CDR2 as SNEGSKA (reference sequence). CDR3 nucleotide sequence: TGCAGTGCGACAAGCGGGAGTACGGCAGATACGCAGTATTTT. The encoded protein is CSATSGSTADTQYF.

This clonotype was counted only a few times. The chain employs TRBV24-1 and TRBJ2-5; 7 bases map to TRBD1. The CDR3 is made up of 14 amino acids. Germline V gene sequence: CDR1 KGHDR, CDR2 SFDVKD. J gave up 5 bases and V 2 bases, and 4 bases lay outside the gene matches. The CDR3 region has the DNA TGTGCCACCAGTGATTCGACAGGGTTGGAGACCCAGTACTTC. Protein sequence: CATSDSTGLETQYF.

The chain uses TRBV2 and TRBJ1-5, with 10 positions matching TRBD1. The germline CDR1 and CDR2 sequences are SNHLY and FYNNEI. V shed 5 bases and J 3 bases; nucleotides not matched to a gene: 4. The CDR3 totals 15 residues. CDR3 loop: CASSWTGGNNQPQHF. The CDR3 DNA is TGTGCCAGCAGTTGGACAGGGGGAAACAATCAGCCCCAGCATTTT.

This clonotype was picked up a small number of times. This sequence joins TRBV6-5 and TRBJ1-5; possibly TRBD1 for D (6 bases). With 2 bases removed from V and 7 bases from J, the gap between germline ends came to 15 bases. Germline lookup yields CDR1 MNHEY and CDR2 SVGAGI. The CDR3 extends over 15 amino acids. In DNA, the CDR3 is TGTGCCAGCAGTTACCGGCAGGGGACGGACCAGCCCCAGCATTTT. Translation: CASSYRQGTDQPQHF.

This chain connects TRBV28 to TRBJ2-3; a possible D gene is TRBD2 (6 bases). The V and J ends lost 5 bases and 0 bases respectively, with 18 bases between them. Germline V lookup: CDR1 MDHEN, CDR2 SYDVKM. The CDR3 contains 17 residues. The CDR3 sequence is CASSTTGGLSSTDTQYF. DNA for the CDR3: TGTGCCAGCAGTACTACCGGGGGTTTGTCTAGCACAGATACGCAGTATTTT.

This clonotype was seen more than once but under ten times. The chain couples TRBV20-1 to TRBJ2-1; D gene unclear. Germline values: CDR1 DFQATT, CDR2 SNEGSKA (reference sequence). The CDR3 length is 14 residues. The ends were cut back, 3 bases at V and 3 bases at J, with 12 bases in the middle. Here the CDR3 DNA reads TGCAGTGCTAGGGACGGAAACCGCTACAATGAGCAGTTCTTC. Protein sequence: CSARDGNRYNEQFF.

The CDR3 reads CAAVRTRDRGNYEQYV. The CDR3 DNA follows: TGCGCAGCAGTGCGGACCCGGGACAGGGGGAATTACGAGCAGTACGTC. The chain couples TRBV11-2 to TRBJ2-7; 11 nucleotides line up with TRBD1. The CDR3 totals 16 residues. The germline CDR1 and CDR2 sequences are SGHAT and FQNNGV.

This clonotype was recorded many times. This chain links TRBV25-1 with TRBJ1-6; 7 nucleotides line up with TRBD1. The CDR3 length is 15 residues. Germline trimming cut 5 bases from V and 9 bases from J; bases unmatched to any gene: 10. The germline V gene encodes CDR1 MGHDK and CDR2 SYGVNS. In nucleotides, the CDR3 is TGTGCCAGCAGTCCTCCGGCAGGGGGTCGTTCACCCCTCCACTTT. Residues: CASSPPAGGRSPLHF.

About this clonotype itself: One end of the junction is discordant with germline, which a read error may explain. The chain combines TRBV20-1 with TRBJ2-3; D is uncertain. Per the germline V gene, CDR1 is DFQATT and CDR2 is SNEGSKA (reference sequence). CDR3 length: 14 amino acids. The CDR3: CSARGTYLGDTQYF. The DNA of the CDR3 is TGCAGTGCCAGAGGAACCTACTTAGGGGATACGCAGTATTTT.